The T cell receptor beta chain described here comes from a study of neoadjuvant nivolumab and ipilimumab in lung cancer. Study results and caveats: Only a small number of samples underwent TCR sequencing. Only a single major-pathologic-response sample was available for clonality analysis.

After removal of 1 base from V and 7 bases from J, the junction contained 2 bases not matched to a gene. Germline values: CDR1 SGHNT, CDR2 YENEEA. This CDR3 is 14 amino acids long. The assay was immunoSEQ multiplex PCR, and TCRdb's table has in-frame clones only and misses some. The table includes fewer than 40,000 clones, about 92% detected once. Of note for this clone: What it binds is not known.

This clonotype was sampled from an adult with non-small cell lung cancer. The source material was peripheral blood, sampled after neoadjuvant nivolumab, alone or with ipilimumab, at or shortly before surgery. The chain employs TRBV11-3 and TRBJ2-2; 8 positions match TRBD1. The CDR3 DNA is TGTGCCAGCAGCTTAGCGACAGGGGTCGGGGAGCTGTTTTTT. It translates to CASSLATGVGELFF.